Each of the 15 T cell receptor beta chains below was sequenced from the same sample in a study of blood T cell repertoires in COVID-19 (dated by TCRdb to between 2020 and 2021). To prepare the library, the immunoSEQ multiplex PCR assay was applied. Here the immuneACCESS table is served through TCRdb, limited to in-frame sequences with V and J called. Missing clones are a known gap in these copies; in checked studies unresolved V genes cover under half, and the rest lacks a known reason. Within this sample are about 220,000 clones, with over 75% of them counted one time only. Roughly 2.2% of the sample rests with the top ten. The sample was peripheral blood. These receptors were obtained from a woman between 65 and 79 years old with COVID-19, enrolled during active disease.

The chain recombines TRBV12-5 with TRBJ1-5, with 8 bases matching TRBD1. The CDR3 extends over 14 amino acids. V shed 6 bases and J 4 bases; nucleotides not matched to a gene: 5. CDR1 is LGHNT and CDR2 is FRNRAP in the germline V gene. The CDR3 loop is CASGRDRGNQPQHF. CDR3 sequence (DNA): TGTGCTAGTGGCCGCGACAGGGGTAATCAGCCCCAGCATTTT.

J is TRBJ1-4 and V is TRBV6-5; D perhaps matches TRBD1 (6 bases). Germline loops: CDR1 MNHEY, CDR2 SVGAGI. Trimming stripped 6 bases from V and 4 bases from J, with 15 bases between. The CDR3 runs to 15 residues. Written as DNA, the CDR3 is TGTGCCAGCAGGGCCCGGGGGGGGCGTAATGAAAAACTGTTTTTT. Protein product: CASRARGGRNEKLFF.

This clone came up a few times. Here the CDR3 DNA reads TGTGCCAGCAGCTCTCGGGGGGGCCAAGAGACCCAGTACTTC. It translates to CASSSRGGQETQYF. The rearrangement links TRBV3-1 (or the pseudogene TRBV3-2) to TRBJ2-5; 8 nucleotides line up with TRBD2. V lost 5 bases and J lost 1; bases outside the gene matches: 3. This CDR3 spans 14 amino acids. Germline V gives CDR1 LGHDT, CDR2 YNNKEL (reference sequence).

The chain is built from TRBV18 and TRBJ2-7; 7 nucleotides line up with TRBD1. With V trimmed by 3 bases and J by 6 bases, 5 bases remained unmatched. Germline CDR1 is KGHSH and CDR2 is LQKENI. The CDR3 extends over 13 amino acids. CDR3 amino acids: CASSPDRMSEQYF. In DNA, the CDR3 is TGTGCCAGCTCACCGGACAGGATGAGCGAGCAGTACTTC.

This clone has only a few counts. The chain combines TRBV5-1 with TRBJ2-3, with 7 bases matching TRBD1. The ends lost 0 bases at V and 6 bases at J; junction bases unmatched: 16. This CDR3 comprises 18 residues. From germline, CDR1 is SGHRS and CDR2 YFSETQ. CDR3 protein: CASSLVRGGVNKGDTQYF. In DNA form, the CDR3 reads TGCGCCAGCAGCTTGGTAAGAGGGGGCGTGAATAAGGGCGATACGCAGTATTTT.

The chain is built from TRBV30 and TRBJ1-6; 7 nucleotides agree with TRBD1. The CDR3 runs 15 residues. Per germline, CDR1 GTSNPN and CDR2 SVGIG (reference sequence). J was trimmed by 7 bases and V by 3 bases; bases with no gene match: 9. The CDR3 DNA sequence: TGTGCCTGGAGGAGGGGCTCAGGGGGGAATTCACCCCTCCACTTT. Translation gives CAWRRGSGGNSPLHF. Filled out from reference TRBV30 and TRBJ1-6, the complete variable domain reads SQTIHQWPATLVQPVGSPLSLECTVEGTSNPNLYWYRQAAGRGLQLLFYSVGIGQISSEVPQNLSASRPQDRQFILSSKKLLLSDSGFYLCAWRRGSGGNSPLHFGNGTRLTVT.

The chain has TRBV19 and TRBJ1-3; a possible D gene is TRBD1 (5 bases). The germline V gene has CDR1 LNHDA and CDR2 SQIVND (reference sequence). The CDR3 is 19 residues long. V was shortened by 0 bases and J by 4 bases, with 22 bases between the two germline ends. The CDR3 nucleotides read TGTGCCAGTAGTATAGACGGGGGGGGACTATGGACATCCGGAAACACCATATATTTT. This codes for CASSIDGGGLWTSGNTIYF.

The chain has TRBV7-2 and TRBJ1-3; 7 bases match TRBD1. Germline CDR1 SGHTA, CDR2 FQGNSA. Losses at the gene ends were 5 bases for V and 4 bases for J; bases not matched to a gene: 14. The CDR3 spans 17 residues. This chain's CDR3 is CASSPSRSTGVGNTIYF. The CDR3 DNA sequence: TGTGCCAGCAGCCCGTCACGTTCAACAGGGGTCGGAAACACCATATATTTT.

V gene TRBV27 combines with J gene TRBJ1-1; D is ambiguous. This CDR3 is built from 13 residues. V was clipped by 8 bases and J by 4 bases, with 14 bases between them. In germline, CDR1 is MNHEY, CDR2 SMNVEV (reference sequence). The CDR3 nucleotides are TGTGCCAGCGGAGGGAAGGTCAGCACTGAAGCTTTCTTT. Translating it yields CASGGKVSTEAFF.

The CDR3 region has the DNA TGTGCCAGCAGCGACCTCGGGAGGGAGAAAGCTTTCTTT. The encoded protein is CASSDLGREKAFF. J is TRBJ1-1 and V is TRBV6-5; D gene unclear. Per the germline V gene, CDR1 is MNHEY and CDR2 is SVGAGI. V lost 6 bases and J lost 9, with 17 bases in between. The CDR3 is 13 residues long.

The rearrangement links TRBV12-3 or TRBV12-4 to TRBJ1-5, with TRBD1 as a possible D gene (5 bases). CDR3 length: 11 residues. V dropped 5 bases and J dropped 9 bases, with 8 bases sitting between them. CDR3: CASSQGGPQHF. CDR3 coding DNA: TGTGCCAGCAGTCAGGGAGGGCCCCAGCATTTT.

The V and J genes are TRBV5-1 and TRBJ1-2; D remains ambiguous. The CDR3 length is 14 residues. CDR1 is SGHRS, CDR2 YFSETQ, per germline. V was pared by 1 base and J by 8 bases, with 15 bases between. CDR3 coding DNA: TGCGCCAGCAGCTTGAGATACACCCGTACCGGCTACACCTTC. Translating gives CASSLRYTRTGYTF.

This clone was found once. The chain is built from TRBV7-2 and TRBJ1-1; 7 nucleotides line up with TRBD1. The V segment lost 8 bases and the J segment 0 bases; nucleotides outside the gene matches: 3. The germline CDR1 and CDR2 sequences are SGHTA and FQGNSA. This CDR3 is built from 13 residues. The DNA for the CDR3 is TGTGCCAGCCTGGACAGGTTGAACACTGAAGCTTTCTTT. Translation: CASLDRLNTEAFF.

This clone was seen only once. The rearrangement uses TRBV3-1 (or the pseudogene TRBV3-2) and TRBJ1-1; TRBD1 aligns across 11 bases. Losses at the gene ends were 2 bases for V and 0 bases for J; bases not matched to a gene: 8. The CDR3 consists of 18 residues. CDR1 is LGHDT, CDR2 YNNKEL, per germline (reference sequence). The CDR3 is CASSQFNPGQGVNTEAFF. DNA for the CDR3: TGTGCCAGCAGCCAATTTAATCCGGGACAGGGGGTGAACACTGAAGCTTTCTTT.

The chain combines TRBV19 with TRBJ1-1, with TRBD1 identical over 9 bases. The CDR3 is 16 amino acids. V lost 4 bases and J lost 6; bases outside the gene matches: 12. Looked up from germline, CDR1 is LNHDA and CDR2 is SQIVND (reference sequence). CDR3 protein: CASSNGDRDGFAEAFF. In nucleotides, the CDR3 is TGTGCCAGTAGTAACGGGGACAGGGATGGTTTTGCTGAAGCTTTCTTT.